Reported below is one T cell receptor beta chain. This entry is derived from a study of human thymus T cells. Clones were sequenced by immunoSEQ multiplex PCR, and TCRdb holds only the in-frame ones, with some missing. Seen here are 54,000 or so clones, 90% to 95% observed once, and the top ten hold approximately 5.9%. Per the germline V gene, CDR1 is MNHEY and CDR2 is SVGAGI. This CDR3 is 16 amino acids long. The V and J ends lost 2 bases and 0 bases, in that order; junction bases with no gene match: 4. No fixed cell number was used; all available blood leukocytes supplied DNA. The receptor comes from a boy in the first two years of life with a congenital heart defect but otherwise immunologically healthy. The J gene is TRBJ1-3, the V gene TRBV6-5; 7 nucleotides agree with TRBD1. The sample consisted of blood. Here the CDR3 reads CASSYNRGYSGNTIYF. In nucleotides, the CDR3 is TGTGCCAGCAGTTACAACAGGGGCTACTCTGGAAACACCATATATTTT.